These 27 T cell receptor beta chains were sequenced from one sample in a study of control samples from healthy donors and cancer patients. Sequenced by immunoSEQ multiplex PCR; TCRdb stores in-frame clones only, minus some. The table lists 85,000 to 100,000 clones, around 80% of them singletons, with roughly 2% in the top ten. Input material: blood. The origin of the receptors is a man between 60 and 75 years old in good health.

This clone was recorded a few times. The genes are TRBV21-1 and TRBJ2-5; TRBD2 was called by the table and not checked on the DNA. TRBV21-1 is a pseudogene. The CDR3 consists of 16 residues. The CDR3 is CASSSYGTSGIQTQYF. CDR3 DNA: TGTGCCAGCAGCTCATACGGAACTAGCGGGATACAGACCCAGTACTTC.

This CDR3 is CASRNSAGRSGANVLTF. The CDR3 DNA reads TGCGCCAGCAGAAACTCGGCAGGTAGATCTGGGGCCAACGTCCTGACTTTC. J is TRBJ2-6 and V is TRBV5-1; D is ambiguous. The CDR3 loop spans 17 amino acids. V was cut by 5 bases and J by 1 base, with 16 bases left in between. Germline V lookup: CDR1 SGHRS, CDR2 YFSETQ.

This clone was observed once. In DNA, the CDR3 is TGTGCCAGCGGAAATCACGGGGCTAGCGGGAGAGTAAATGAGCAGTTCTTC. Protein: CASGNHGASGRVNEQFF. The chain recombines TRBV28 with TRBJ2-1; 10 nucleotides match TRBD2. Germline values: CDR1 MDHEN, CDR2 SYDVKM. Trimming removed 8 bases from V and 7 bases from J; junction bases left unmatched: 17. This CDR3 contains 17 residues.

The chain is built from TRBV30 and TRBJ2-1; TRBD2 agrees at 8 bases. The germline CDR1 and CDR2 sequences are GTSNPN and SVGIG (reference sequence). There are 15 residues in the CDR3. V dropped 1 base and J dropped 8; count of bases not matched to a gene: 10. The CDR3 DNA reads TGTGCCTGGAGTGGGGGGCGGGGGGTTTACGATGAGCAGTTCTTC. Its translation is CAWSGGRGVYDEQFF.

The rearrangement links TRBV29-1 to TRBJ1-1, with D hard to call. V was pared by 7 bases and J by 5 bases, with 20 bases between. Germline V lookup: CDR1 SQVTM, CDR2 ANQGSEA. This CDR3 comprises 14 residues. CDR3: CSGRRELLGTEAFF. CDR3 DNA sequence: TGCAGCGGCCGAAGGGAACTTCTCGGGACTGAAGCTTTCTTT. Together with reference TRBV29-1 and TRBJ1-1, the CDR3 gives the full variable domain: SAVISQKPSRDICQRGTSLTIQCQVDSQVTMMFWYRQQPGQSLTLIATANQGSEATYESGFVIDKFPISRPNLTFSTLTVSNMSPEDSSIYLCSGRRELLGTEAFFGQGTRLTVV.

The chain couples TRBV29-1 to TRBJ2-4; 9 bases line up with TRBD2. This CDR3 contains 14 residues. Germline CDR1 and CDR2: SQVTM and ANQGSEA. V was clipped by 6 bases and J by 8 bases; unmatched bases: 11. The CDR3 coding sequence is TGCAGCGTGGGGGGCGGGGGGGGCGTCGACATTCAGTACTTC. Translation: CSVGGGGGVDIQYF.

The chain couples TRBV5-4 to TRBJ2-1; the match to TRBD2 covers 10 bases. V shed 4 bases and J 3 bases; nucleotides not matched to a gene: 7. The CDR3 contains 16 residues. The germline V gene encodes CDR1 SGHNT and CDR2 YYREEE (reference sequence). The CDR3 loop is CASSRGASGSYNEQFF. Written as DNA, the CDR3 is TGTGCCAGCAGCCGGGGGGCTAGCGGGAGCTACAATGAGCAGTTCTTC.

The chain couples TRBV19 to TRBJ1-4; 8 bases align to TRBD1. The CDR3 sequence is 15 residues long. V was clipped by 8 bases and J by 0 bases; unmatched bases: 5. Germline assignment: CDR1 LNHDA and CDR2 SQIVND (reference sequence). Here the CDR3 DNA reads TGTGCCAGTCGGGGACAGGCGGCAACTAATGAAAAACTGTTTTTT. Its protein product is CASRGQAATNEKLFF.

For the CDR3, the DNA is TGTGCCAGCAGTCACAGGAATAGCAATCAGCCCCAGCATTTT. As protein: CASSHRNSNQPQHF. This chain uses TRBV7-9 with TRBJ1-5; D possibly corresponds to TRBD1 (5 bases). Germline-derived CDR1 and CDR2 are SEHNR and FQNEAQ (reference sequence). The V gene lost 6 bases and the J gene lost 0 bases, with 9 bases spanning the gap. This CDR3 comprises 14 residues.

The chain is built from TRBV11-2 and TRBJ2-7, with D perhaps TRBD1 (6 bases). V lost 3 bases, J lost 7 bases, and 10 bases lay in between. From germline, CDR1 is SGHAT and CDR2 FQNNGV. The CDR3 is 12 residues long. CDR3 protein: CASSFPGVEQYF. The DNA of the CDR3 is TGTGCCAGCAGCTTCCCAGGGGTTGAGCAGTACTTC. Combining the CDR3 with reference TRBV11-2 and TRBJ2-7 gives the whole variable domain EAGVAQSPRYKIIEKRQSVAFWCNPISGHATLYWYQQILGQGPKLLIQFQNNGVVDDSQLPKDRFSAERLKGVDSTLKIQPAKLEDSAVYLCASSFPGVEQYFGPGTRLTVT.

CDR3 sequence: CAWTLAGGTYEQYF. The CDR3 DNA sequence: TGTGCCTGGACCTTAGCGGGAGGGACGTACGAGCAGTACTTC. This chain uses TRBV30 with TRBJ2-7, with 11 nucleotides matching TRBD2. This CDR3 is 14 amino acids long. V dropped 4 bases and J dropped 4; count of bases not matched to a gene: 6. The germline gives CDR1 GTSNPN, CDR2 SVGIG (reference sequence).

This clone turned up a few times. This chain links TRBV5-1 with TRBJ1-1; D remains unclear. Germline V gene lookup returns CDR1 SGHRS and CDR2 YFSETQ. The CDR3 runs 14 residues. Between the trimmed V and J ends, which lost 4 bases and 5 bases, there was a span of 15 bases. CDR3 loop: CASSNKIEGTEAFF. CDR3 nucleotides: TGCGCCAGCAGCAATAAGATTGAAGGGACTGAAGCTTTCTTT. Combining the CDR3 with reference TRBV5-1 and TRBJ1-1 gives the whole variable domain KAGVTQTPRYLIKTRGQQVTLSCSPISGHRSVSWYQQTPGQGLQFLFEYFSETQRNKGNFPGRFSGRQFSNSRSEMNVSTLELGDSALYLCASSNKIEGTEAFFGQGTRLTVV.

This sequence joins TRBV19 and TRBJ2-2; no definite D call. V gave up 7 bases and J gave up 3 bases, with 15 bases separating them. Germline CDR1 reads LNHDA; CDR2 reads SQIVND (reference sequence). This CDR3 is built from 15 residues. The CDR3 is CASIDQITHTGELFF. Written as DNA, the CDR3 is TGTGCCAGTATCGACCAAATCACACACACCGGGGAGCTGTTTTTT.

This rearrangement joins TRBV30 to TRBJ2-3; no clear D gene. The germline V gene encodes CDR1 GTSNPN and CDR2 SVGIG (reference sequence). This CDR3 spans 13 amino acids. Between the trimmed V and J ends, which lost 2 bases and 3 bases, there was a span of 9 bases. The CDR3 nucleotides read TGTGCCTGGAGTCTAGATAGGACAGATACGCAGTATTTT. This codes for CAWSLDRTDTQYF. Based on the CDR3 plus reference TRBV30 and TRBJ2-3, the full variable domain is SQTIHQWPATLVQPVGSPLSLECTVEGTSNPNLYWYRQAAGRGLQLLFYSVGIGQISSEVPQNLSASRPQDRQFILSSKKLLLSDSGFYLCAWSLDRTDTQYFGPGTRLTVL.

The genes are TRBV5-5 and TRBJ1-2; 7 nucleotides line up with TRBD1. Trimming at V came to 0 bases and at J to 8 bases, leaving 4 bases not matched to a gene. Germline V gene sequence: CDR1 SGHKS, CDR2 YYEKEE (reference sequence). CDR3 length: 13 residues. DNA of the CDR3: TGTGCCAGCAGCTTGGTAGGGGGCTGGGGCTACACCTTC. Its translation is CASSLVGGWGYTF.

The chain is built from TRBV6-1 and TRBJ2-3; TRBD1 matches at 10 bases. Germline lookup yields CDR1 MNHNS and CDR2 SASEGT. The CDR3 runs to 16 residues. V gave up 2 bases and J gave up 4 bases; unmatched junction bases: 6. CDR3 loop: CASSERGQGSPDTQYF. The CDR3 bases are TGTGCCAGCAGTGAAAGGGGACAGGGGAGCCCAGATACGCAGTATTTT.

CDR3 coding DNA: TGTGCCAGCAGGTCAACTAGCACAGATACGCAGTATTTT. Amino acids: CASRSTSTDTQYF. V gene TRBV9 combines with J gene TRBJ2-3; D call uncertain. CDR3 size: 13 residues. V was pared by 5 bases and J by 0 bases, with 7 bases between. Germline-derived CDR1 and CDR2 are SGDLS and YYNGEE.

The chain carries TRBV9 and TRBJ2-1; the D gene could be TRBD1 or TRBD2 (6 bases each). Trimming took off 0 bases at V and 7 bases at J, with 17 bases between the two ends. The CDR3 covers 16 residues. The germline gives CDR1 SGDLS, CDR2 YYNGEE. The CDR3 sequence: CASSVGYWGAGNEQFF. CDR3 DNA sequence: TGTGCCAGCAGCGTAGGGTATTGGGGGGCGGGGAATGAGCAGTTCTTC.

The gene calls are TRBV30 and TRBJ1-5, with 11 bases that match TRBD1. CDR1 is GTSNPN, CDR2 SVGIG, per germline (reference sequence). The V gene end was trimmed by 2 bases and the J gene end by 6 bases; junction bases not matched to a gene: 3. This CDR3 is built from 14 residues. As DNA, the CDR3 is TGTGCCTGGAGTCGGACAGGGGGCCGTCAGCCCCAGCATTTT. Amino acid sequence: CAWSRTGGRQPQHF.

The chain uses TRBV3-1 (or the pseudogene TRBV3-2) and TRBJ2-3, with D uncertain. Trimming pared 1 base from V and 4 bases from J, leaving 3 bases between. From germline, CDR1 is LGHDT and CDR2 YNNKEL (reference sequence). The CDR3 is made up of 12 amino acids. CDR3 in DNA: TGTGCCAGCAGCCAAGTACCAGATACGCAGTATTTT. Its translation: CASSQVPDTQYF.

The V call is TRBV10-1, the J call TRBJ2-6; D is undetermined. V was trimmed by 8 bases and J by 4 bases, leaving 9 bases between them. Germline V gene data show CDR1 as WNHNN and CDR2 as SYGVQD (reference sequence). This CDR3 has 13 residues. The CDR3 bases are TGCGCCAGCCTAAAGAGGGGGGCCAACGTCCTGACTTTC. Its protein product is CASLKRGANVLTF.

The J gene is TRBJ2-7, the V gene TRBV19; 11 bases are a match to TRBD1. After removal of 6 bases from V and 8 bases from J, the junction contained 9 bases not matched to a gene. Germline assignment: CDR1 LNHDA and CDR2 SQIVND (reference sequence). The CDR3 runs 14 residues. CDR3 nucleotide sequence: TGTGCCAGTAGCGCTTTCCGGGACAGGGGGAAGCAGTACTTC. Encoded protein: CASSAFRDRGKQYF.

The CDR3 region is CASARGSHGYTF. CDR3 sequence (DNA): TGTGCCAGCGCCCGGGGGTCCCATGGCTACACCTTC. The chain links TRBV6-5 to TRBJ1-2, with a possible D match to TRBD1 (5 bases). Germline V gives CDR1 MNHEY, CDR2 SVGAGI. V lost 8 bases and J 6 bases, leaving 13 bases between the germline ends. CDR3 size: 12 residues.

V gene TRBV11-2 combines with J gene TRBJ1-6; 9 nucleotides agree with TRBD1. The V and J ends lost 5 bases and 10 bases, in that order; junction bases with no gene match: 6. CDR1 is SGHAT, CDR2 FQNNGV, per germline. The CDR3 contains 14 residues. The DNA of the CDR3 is TGTGCCAGCAGCCCTGGGACAGGGAACTCACCCCTCCACTTT. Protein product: CASSPGTGNSPLHF.

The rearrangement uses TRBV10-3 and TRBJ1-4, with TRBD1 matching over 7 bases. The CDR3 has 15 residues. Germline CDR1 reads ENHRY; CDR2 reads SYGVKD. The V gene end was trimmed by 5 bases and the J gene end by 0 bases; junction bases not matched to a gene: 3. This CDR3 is CAISRDSSTNEKLFF. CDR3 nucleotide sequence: TGTGCCATCAGTCGGGACAGTTCAACTAATGAAAAACTGTTTTTT.

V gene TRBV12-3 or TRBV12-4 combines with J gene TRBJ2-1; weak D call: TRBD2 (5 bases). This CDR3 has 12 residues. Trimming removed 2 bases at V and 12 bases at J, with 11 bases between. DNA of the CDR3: TGTGCCAGCAGTTTAAGTCCTAGCCCGCAGTTCTTC. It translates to CASSLSPSPQFF.

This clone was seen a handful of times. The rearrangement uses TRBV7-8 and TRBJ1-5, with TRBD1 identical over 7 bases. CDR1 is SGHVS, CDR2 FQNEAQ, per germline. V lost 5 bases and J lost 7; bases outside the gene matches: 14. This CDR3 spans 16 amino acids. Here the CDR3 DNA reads TGTGCCAGCAGCCAGGTGAGGACAGGCGGTCGGCAGCCCCAGCATTTT. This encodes CASSQVRTGGRQPQHF.